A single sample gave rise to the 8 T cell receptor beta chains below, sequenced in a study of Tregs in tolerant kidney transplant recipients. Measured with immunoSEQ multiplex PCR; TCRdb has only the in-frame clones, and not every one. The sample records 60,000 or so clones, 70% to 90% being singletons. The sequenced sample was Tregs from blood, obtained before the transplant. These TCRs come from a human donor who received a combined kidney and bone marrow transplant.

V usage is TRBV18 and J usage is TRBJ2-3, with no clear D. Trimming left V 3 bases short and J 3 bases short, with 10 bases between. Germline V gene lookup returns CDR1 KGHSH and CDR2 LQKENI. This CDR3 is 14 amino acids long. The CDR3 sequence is CASSPRTRTDTQYF. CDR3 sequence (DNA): TGTGCCAGCTCACCCCGGACGAGGACAGATACGCAGTATTTT.

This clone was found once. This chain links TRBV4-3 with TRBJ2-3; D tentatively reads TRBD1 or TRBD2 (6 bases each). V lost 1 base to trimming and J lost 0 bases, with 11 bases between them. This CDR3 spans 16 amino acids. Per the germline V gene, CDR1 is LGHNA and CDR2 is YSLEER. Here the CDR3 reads CASSQGRGSSTDTQYF. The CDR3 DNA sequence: TGCGCCAGCAGCCAAGGGAGGGGGTCTAGCACAGATACGCAGTATTTT.

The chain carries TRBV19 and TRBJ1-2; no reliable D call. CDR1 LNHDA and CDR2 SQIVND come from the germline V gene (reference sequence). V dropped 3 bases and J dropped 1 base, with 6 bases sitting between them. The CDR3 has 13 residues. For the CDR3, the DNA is TGTGCCAGTAGTATTCGGGGTAACTATGGCTACACCTTC. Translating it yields CASSIRGNYGYTF.

The CDR3 coding sequence is TGTGCCAGCAGTGAAGCGCATCCAGGGGGTACCAAAAACATTCAGTACTTC. Translated, it gives CASSEAHPGGTKNIQYF. This rearrangement joins TRBV6-1 to TRBJ2-4, with 7 bases lining up with TRBD1. CDR1 MNHNS and CDR2 SASEGT come from the germline V gene. V lost 0 bases and J lost 2; bases outside the gene matches: 7. This CDR3 is built from 17 residues.

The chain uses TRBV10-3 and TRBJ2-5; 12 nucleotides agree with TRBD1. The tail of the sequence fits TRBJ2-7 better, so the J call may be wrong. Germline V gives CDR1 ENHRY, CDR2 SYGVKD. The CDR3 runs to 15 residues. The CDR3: CAISEPGQGANEQYF. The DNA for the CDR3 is TGTGCCATCAGTGAGCCGGGACAGGGGGCAAACGAGCAGTACTTC.

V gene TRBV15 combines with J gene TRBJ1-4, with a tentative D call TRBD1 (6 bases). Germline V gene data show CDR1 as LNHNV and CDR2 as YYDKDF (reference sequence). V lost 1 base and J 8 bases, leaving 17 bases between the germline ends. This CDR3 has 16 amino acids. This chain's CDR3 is CATSRAGRGLREKLFF. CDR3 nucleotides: TGTGCCACCAGCAGAGCCGGACGGGGGCTACGAGAAAAACTGTTTTTT.

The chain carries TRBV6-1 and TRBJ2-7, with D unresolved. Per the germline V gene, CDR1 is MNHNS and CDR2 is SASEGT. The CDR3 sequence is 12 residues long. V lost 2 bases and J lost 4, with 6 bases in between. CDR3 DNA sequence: TGTGCCAGCAGTGAAAGACGGTACGAGCAGTACTTC. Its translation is CASSERRYEQYF.

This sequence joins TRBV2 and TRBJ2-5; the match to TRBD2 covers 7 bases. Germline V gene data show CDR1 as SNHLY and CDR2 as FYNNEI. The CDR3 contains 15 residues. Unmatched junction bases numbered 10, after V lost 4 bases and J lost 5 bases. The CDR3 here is CASSGGRAPRETQYF. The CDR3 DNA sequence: TGTGCCAGCAGTGGGGGGAGGGCCCCAAGGGAGACCCAGTACTTC.